This is a list of T cell receptor beta chains from one sample in a study of graft-versus-host responses after intestinal transplantation. Repertoires were generated with immunoSEQ multiplex PCR, while TCRdb's copy carries only in-frame clones and drops some. Among 7,000 or so clones, approximately 24% were seen once, and the ten largest hold about 6.1%. The sequences come from alloreactive CD8+ T cells from a mixed lymphocyte reaction culture, collected before transplantation. The origin of the receptors is a human patient who was an organ donor for intestinal transplantation. CDR3s include the opening cysteine and the closing phenylalanine or tryptophan. Each record gives: V gene, D gene, J gene, clone size, CDR3 protein, CDR3 DNA. D genes are given only for firm matches. Where a row states a size, it is once, few, many or the class of an expanded clone; other rows omit it.

TRBV4-1	TRBD1	TRBJ1-1	.	CASSTRAGGMNTEAFF	TGCGCCAGCAGCACCCGGGCAGGGGGCATGAACACTGAAGCTTTCTTT
TRBV7-6	TRBD2	TRBJ2-7	few	CASSFQTSAVSYEQYF	TGTGCCAGCAGCTTCCAGACTAGCGCGGTCTCCTACGAGCAGTACTTC
TRBV7-2	TRBD1	TRBJ1-6	.	CASSPYGTANSPLHF	TGTGCCAGCAGCCCATACGGGACAGCTAATTCACCCCTCCACTTT
TRBV15	.	TRBJ1-3	.	CATSRGLTSGNTIYF	TGTGCCACCAGCAGAGGGTTGACCTCTGGAAACACCATATATTTT
TRBV19	.	TRBJ2-7	.	CATADAALMRYEQYF	TGTGCCACGGCAGACGCCGCGTTAATGCGGTACGAGCAGTACTTC
TRBV9	.	TRBJ2-3	.	CASSTWTASTDTQYF	TGTGCCAGCAGCACATGGACTGCTAGCACAGATACGCAGTATTTT
TRBV11-1	.	TRBJ2-1	few	CASSPPGYNEQFF	TGTGCCAGCAGCCCACCGGGGTACAATGAGCAGTTCTTC
TRBV7-1	TRBD2	TRBJ2-1	few	CASSISGGRARDNEQFF	TGTGCCAGCAGCATCTCGGGCGGGAGGGCCCGGGACAATGAGCAGTTCTTC
TRBV4-3	TRBD2	TRBJ2-5	.	CASSQEPGTSGTIQYF	TGCGCCAGCAGCCAGGAACCCGGGACTAGCGGGACTATCCAGTACTTC
TRBV13	TRBD1	TRBJ1-1	.	CASSYSTGGTEAFF	TGTGCCAGCAGTTACTCGACAGGGGGCACTGAAGCTTTCTTT
TRBV7-2	TRBD1	TRBJ1-6	few	CASSPDRGLNSPLHF	TGTGCCAGCAGCCCAGACAGGGGGCTCAATTCACCCCTCCACTTT
TRBV9	.	TRBJ2-1	.	CASSVAPLSYNEQFF	TGTGCCAGCAGCGTAGCGCCCCTCTCCTACAATGAGCAGTTCTTC
TRBV5-6	TRBD2	TRBJ2-1	.	CASSLGSGRSSYNEQFF	TGTGCCAGCAGCTTGGGAAGCGGGAGGAGCTCCTACAATGAGCAGTTCTTC
TRBV14	TRBD2	TRBJ2-1	.	CASSPSGRRNEQFF	TGTGCCAGCAGCCCCAGCGGGAGGCGCAATGAGCAGTTCTTC
TRBV9	.	TRBJ2-7	.	CASSVDGAYEQYF	TGTGCCAGCAGCGTAGACGGCGCCTACGAGCAGTACTTC
TRBV29-1	.	TRBJ2-1	few	CSTPRRGSYNEQFF	TGCAGCACCCCGCGGAGGGGCTCCTACAATGAGCAGTTCTTC
TRBV10-3	.	TRBJ2-7	.	CAITPSHLSYEQYF	TGTGCCATCACCCCTTCGCACCTCTCCTACGAGCAGTACTTC